Listed below are T cell receptor beta chains from one sample, sequenced in a study of metastatic and nonmetastatic thyroid tumors. TCRdb reanalyzed the PCR reads with MiXCR. Here the sample spans tens of thousands of clones, roughly a sixth being singletons. The sequenced sample was tumor tissue. Source of these receptors: a female donor with papillary thyroid cancer or a benign thyroid nodule (not recorded which). Some clones in this sample may be carry-over from other donors' samples. CDR3s include the opening cysteine and the closing phenylalanine or tryptophan. Each record gives: CDR3 DNA, CDR3 protein, D gene, clone size, V gene, CDR3 length, J gene. The D gene is left open where the match is weak. Expanded clones are given a class, and other clones once, few, many or no size at all.

CDR3nt: TGTGCCACCAGCAAAAATGAGCTTTACGAGCAGTACTTC
CDR3aa: CATSKNELYEQYF
d_gene: -
abundance: many
v_gene: TRBV7-2
len: 13
j_gene: TRBJ2-7

CDR3nt: TGTGCCACCAGTTCCCCTAGCGAGGCGGCTACGCAGTATTTT
CDR3aa: CATSSPSEAATQYF
d_gene: -
abundance: few
v_gene: TRBV24-1
len: 14
j_gene: TRBJ2-3

CDR3nt: TGTGCCACCAGCAGACAAAGTTTGACAGACTCCTACGAGCAGTACTTC
CDR3aa: CATSRQSLTDSYEQYF
d_gene: -
abundance: many
v_gene: TRBV15
len: 16
j_gene: TRBJ2-7

CDR3nt: TGTGCCAGCAGCCAAGCAGATACGCAGTATTTT
CDR3aa: CASSQADTQYF
d_gene: -
abundance: many
v_gene: TRBV14
len: 11
j_gene: TRBJ2-3

CDR3nt: TGCGCCAGCAATAGGGGGGTTAAAAATGAGCAGTTCTTC
CDR3aa: CASNRGVKNEQFF
d_gene: -
abundance: many
v_gene: TRBV5-1
len: 13
j_gene: TRBJ2-1

CDR3nt: TGTGCCAGCTCACCAAGGGGGAGGGATGAAGCTTTCTTT
CDR3aa: CASSPRGRDEAFF
d_gene: -
abundance: many
v_gene: TRBV18
len: 13
j_gene: TRBJ1-1

CDR3nt: TGTGCCAGCAGCCAAAGGGGAACACAAAACTATGGCTACACCTTC
CDR3aa: CASSQRGTQNYGYTF
d_gene: -
abundance: many
v_gene: TRBV3-1
len: 15
j_gene: TRBJ1-2

CDR3nt: TGTGCCTTTAAGTGGCAGGGGGGAGAAAAACTGTTTTTT
CDR3aa: CAFKWQGGEKLFF
d_gene: TRBD1
abundance: many
v_gene: TRBV30
len: 13
j_gene: TRBJ1-4

CDR3nt: TGCAGTGCTCGGGCAGACTATAATTCGCCCCTCCACTTT
CDR3aa: CSARADYNSPLHF
d_gene: -
abundance: medium-sized
v_gene: TRBV20-1
len: 13
j_gene: TRBJ1-6

CDR3nt: TGTGCCAGCAGTGAAGAAGGCGGGCTTCAACAGTACTTC
CDR3aa: CASSEEGGLQQYF
d_gene: -
abundance: many
v_gene: TRBV6-1
len: 13
j_gene: TRBJ2-7

CDR3nt: TGTGCCAGCAGCGAGGAGCGGCGGCCTGACGGCGATCAGTACTTC
CDR3aa: CASSEERRPDGDQYF
d_gene: -
abundance: -
v_gene: TRBV9
len: 15
j_gene: TRBJ2-7

CDR3nt: TGTGCCAGCAGCCCATATGTTTCGGGACTAGTCTACGAGCAGTACTTC
CDR3aa: CASSPYVSGLVYEQYF
d_gene: TRBD2
abundance: many
v_gene: TRBV11-2
len: 16
j_gene: TRBJ2-7

CDR3nt: TGTGCCAGCTCACCAGGGGTCGGTGGCTACACCTTC
CDR3aa: CASSPGVGGYTF
d_gene: -
abundance: -
v_gene: TRBV18
len: 12
j_gene: TRBJ1-2

CDR3nt: TGTGCCTCCTCACCGAGCGGGAGCTTGACCGGGGAGCTGTTTTTT
CDR3aa: CASSPSGSLTGELFF
d_gene: TRBD2
abundance: many
v_gene: TRBV30
len: 15
j_gene: TRBJ2-2

CDR3nt: TGTGCCTGGTTCGCTACCTATGGCTACACCTTC
CDR3aa: CAWFATYGYTF
d_gene: -
abundance: many
v_gene: TRBV30
len: 11
j_gene: TRBJ1-2

CDR3nt: TGCGCCAGCAGCGTGGGACAGGGGGCAGGCACCGGGGAGCTGTTTTTT
CDR3aa: CASSVGQGAGTGELFF
d_gene: TRBD1
abundance: many
v_gene: TRBV10-1
len: 16
j_gene: TRBJ2-2

CDR3nt: TGTGCCAGCAGCGCCTCGGACGACAGGAAGACCCAGTACTTC
CDR3aa: CASSASDDRKTQYF
d_gene: -
abundance: many
v_gene: TRBV11-3
len: 14
j_gene: TRBJ2-5

CDR3nt: TGCGCTAGCAGCTTGGATGTCGGCACAGTCTATTGCTACACCTTC
CDR3aa: CASSLDVGTVYCYTF
d_gene: -
abundance: once
v_gene: TRBV5-1
len: 15
j_gene: TRBJ1-2

CDR3nt: TGCGCCAGCAGCTTGGAGCTAGCGGGAAATGAGCAGTTCTTC
CDR3aa: CASSLELAGNEQFF
d_gene: TRBD2
abundance: many
v_gene: TRBV5-1
len: 14
j_gene: TRBJ2-1

CDR3nt: TGTGCCTGGGCCTCATCCGTCCTGTCCCGATCCCAGCATTTT
CDR3aa: CAWASSVLSRSQHF
d_gene: -
abundance: -
v_gene: TRBV30
len: 14
j_gene: TRBJ1-5

CDR3nt: TGTGCCAGCGTCCTGAGGGAGACCCAGTACTTC
CDR3aa: CASVLRETQYF
d_gene: -
abundance: many
v_gene: TRBV28
len: 11
j_gene: TRBJ2-5

CDR3nt: TGTGCCAGCAGTCCCAGTTACTACGAGCAGTACTTC
CDR3aa: CASSPSYYEQYF
d_gene: -
abundance: many
v_gene: TRBV12-3/TRBV12-4
len: 12
j_gene: TRBJ2-7

CDR3nt: TGTGCCAGCAGCCAAGATCCCCTAGCGGGAGGACCTATCCCCTACGAGCAGTACTTC
CDR3aa: CASSQDPLAGGPIPYEQYF
d_gene: TRBD2
abundance: many
v_gene: TRBV3-1
len: 19
j_gene: TRBJ2-7

CDR3nt: TGCGCCAGCAGCCAAGAGGTGGCGCAGCCGGAGGGCACAGATACTCAGTATTTT
CDR3aa: CASSQEVAQPEGTDTQYF
d_gene: -
abundance: -
v_gene: TRBV4-1
len: 18
j_gene: TRBJ2-3

CDR3nt: TGCAGTGCTAGAGATAGGAGCAGAAACAATGAGCAGTTCTTC
CDR3aa: CSARDRSRNNEQFF
d_gene: -
abundance: many
v_gene: TRBV20-1
len: 14
j_gene: TRBJ2-1

CDR3nt: TGCAGTGCTAAGGAGGACAATCAGCCCCAGCATTTT
CDR3aa: CSAKEDNQPQHF
d_gene: -
abundance: many
v_gene: TRBV20-1
len: 12
j_gene: TRBJ1-5

CDR3nt: TGCAGTGCCGAAACCCAGGACTCCTACGAGCAGTACTTC
CDR3aa: CSAETQDSYEQYF
d_gene: -
abundance: many
v_gene: TRBV20-1
len: 13
j_gene: TRBJ2-7

CDR3nt: TGTGCCAGCAGTCCCGGAGGGGGATATACCTACAATGAGCAGTTCTTC
CDR3aa: CASSPGGGYTYNEQFF
d_gene: -
abundance: -
v_gene: TRBV12-3/TRBV12-4
len: 16
j_gene: TRBJ2-1

CDR3nt: TGCGCCGGCAGCTTGGCAGGAGACCCTAACTACGGCTACACCTTC
CDR3aa: CAGSLAGDPNYGYTF
d_gene: -
abundance: -
v_gene: TRBV5-1
len: 15
j_gene: TRBJ1-2

CDR3nt: TGCGCCAGCAGCTTGATGTTCCAGGGCCCAGAGACGCAGTACTTC
CDR3aa: CASSLMFQGPETQYF
d_gene: -
abundance: -
v_gene: TRBV5-1
len: 15
j_gene: TRBJ2-5

CDR3nt: TGTGCCAGCAGTGACTCCAGTCAGGGGGCTGGTGGTGAGCAGTTCTTC
CDR3aa: CASSDSSQGAGGEQFF
d_gene: TRBD1
abundance: many
v_gene: TRBV6-4
len: 16
j_gene: TRBJ2-1

CDR3nt: TGTGCCAGCAGCCCGGGGGTAGCGGGAGATAGGTATGAGCAGTTCTTC
CDR3aa: CASSPGVAGDRYEQFF
d_gene: TRBD2
abundance: many
v_gene: TRBV7-2
len: 16
j_gene: TRBJ2-1

CDR3nt: TGTGCCACCAGTGATCCCTCGGGGGGCATGTACGGGGAGCTGTTTTTT
CDR3aa: CATSDPSGGMYGELFF
d_gene: -
abundance: many
v_gene: TRBV24-1
len: 16
j_gene: TRBJ2-2

CDR3nt: TGTGCCAGCAGTCTGATTGGGAGAGGGGGAGTGGGCACTGAAGCTTTCTTT
CDR3aa: CASSLIGRGGVGTEAFF
d_gene: -
abundance: medium-sized
v_gene: TRBV28
len: 17
j_gene: TRBJ1-1

CDR3nt: TGTGCCAGCAGTGACTGGAGCTCCTATAATTCACCCCTCCACTTT
CDR3aa: CASSDWSSYNSPLHF
d_gene: -
abundance: many
v_gene: TRBV6-4
len: 15
j_gene: TRBJ1-6

CDR3nt: TGCAGTGCTAGCTCTGGTCTAACGAATTCACCCCTCCACTTT
CDR3aa: CSASSGLTNSPLHF
d_gene: -
abundance: many
v_gene: TRBV20-1
len: 14
j_gene: TRBJ1-6

CDR3nt: TGCGCCAGCAGCTTGACAGGCTCCGAGCAGTACTTC
CDR3aa: CASSLTGSEQYF
d_gene: -
abundance: many
v_gene: TRBV5-1
len: 12
j_gene: TRBJ2-7

CDR3nt: TGTGCCAGCAGTTTTCTCGGGGGCACCATCTTGGATGTCTACACCTTC
CDR3aa: CASSFLGGTILDVYTF
d_gene: -
abundance: few
v_gene: TRBV27
len: 16
j_gene: TRBJ1-2

CDR3nt: TGCGCCAGCAGCTTGGGACTAGCGGTCTACAATGAGCAGTTCTTC
CDR3aa: CASSLGLAVYNEQFF
d_gene: TRBD2
abundance: many
v_gene: TRBV5-1
len: 15
j_gene: TRBJ2-1

CDR3nt: TGCGCCAGCAGCCCCTCTCGGGTGGTAGGTGAGCAGTTCTTC
CDR3aa: CASSPSRVVGEQFF
d_gene: -
abundance: -
v_gene: TRBV4-1
len: 14
j_gene: TRBJ2-1

CDR3nt: TGTGCCAGCAGTGGTCAACTAGCGGTCTCTGACGAGCAGTACTTC
CDR3aa: CASSGQLAVSDEQYF
d_gene: TRBD2
abundance: many
v_gene: TRBV2
len: 15
j_gene: TRBJ2-7

CDR3nt: TGTGCCAGCAGTCCAACCGGGGACAGGTCAACCTACGAGCAGTACTTC
CDR3aa: CASSPTGDRSTYEQYF
d_gene: TRBD1
abundance: many
v_gene: TRBV7-6
len: 16
j_gene: TRBJ2-7

CDR3nt: TGTGCCAGCAGTTACGGGCAAAGAACCTACGAGCAGTACTTC
CDR3aa: CASSYGQRTYEQYF
d_gene: -
abundance: -
v_gene: TRBV6-6
len: 14
j_gene: TRBJ2-7

CDR3nt: TGCGCCAGCAGCCAAGCACCGGCGTTAAGGGGAGGCCACAGCTACGAGCAGTACTTC
CDR3aa: CASSQAPALRGGHSYEQYF
d_gene: -
abundance: many
v_gene: TRBV4-1
len: 19
j_gene: TRBJ2-7

CDR3nt: TGTGCCAGCAGCTTAGTTAGCACAGATACGCAGTATTTT
CDR3aa: CASSLVSTDTQYF
d_gene: -
abundance: many
v_gene: TRBV7-2
len: 13
j_gene: TRBJ2-3

CDR3nt: TGTGCCAGCAGTTACGGCGGGAGGGGGCCCGGGGAGCTGTTTTTT
CDR3aa: CASSYGGRGPGELFF
d_gene: TRBD2
abundance: many
v_gene: TRBV6-2/TRBV6-3
len: 15
j_gene: TRBJ2-2

CDR3nt: TGTGCCTGGAGTGCCGACCCACCCAGGGAGCAGTACTTC
CDR3aa: CAWSADPPREQYF
d_gene: -
abundance: -
v_gene: TRBV30
len: 13
j_gene: TRBJ2-7

CDR3nt: TGTGCCAGTAGTGGTCGACTAGCTGGAGGCTCAGATACGCAGTATTTT
CDR3aa: CASSGRLAGGSDTQYF
d_gene: TRBD2
abundance: -
v_gene: TRBV19
len: 16
j_gene: TRBJ2-3

CDR3nt: TGTGCCAGCAGTTTAGGAGGATCGAACTCCTACAATGAGCAGTTCTTC
CDR3aa: CASSLGGSNSYNEQFF
d_gene: -
abundance: many
v_gene: TRBV12-3/TRBV12-4
len: 16
j_gene: TRBJ2-1

CDR3nt: TGTGCCAGCGGATTAGCGTCAGATACGCAGTATTTT
CDR3aa: CASGLASDTQYF
d_gene: -
abundance: many
v_gene: TRBV7-2
len: 12
j_gene: TRBJ2-3